One sample yielded the 5 T cell receptor beta chains listed below, sequenced in a study of cytomegalovirus exposure and HLA in healthy donors. Primers: 60 Vbeta forward and 13 Jbeta reverse. Assay: immunoSEQ multiplex PCR; the TCRdb copy retains only in-frame clones and omits some. The profile shows some 200,000 clones, 82% of them singletons. Sequenced sample: PBMCs. The receptors come from a woman aged 18-29 years in good health and CMV-seronegative.

This clone was recorded a few times. The V and J genes are TRBV5-4 and TRBJ2-7; 7 bases map to TRBD1. Germline CDR1 and CDR2: SGHNT and YYREEE (reference sequence). The CDR3 is 12 residues long. Trimming took 4 bases from V and 4 from J; bases not matched to a gene: 2. The CDR3 DNA is TGTGCCAGCAGCCCGACAGGGTACGAGCAGTACTTC. Protein: CASSPTGYEQYF. The entire variable domain, with the rest obtained from reference TRBV5-4 and TRBJ2-7, is as follows: ETGVTQSPTHLIKTRGQQVTLRCSSQSGHNTVSWYQQALGQGPQFIFQYYREEENGRGNFPPRFSGLQFPNYSSELNVNALELDDSALYLCASSPTGYEQYFGPGTRLTVT.

The chain combines TRBV30 with TRBJ1-5; D may be TRBD1 (6 bases). The germline V gene has CDR1 GTSNPN and CDR2 SVGIG (reference sequence). This CDR3 has 14 amino acids. The ends were cut back, 1 base at V and 3 bases at J, with 10 bases in the middle. In nucleotides, the CDR3 is TGTGCCTGGAGTGGAGGACAGTCCAATCAGCCCCAGCATTTT. Translated: CAWSGGQSNQPQHF.

The CDR3 reads CASSVERDSSYEQYF. In DNA form, the CDR3 reads TGTGCCAGCAGCGTAGAAAGGGACAGCTCCTACGAGCAGTACTTC. The chain carries TRBV9 and TRBJ2-7; 7 positions match TRBD1. Germline CDR1 SGDLS, CDR2 YYNGEE. V shed 0 bases, J shed 0 bases, and the junction held 3 bases outside the gene matches. This CDR3 comprises 15 residues. Looking up the rest from reference TRBV9 and TRBJ2-7 gives the full variable domain: DSGVTQTPKHLITATGQRVTLRCSPRSGDLSVYWYQQSLDQGLQFLIQYYNGEERAKGNILERFSAQQFPDLHSELNLSSLELGDSALYFCASSVERDSSYEQYFGPGTRLTVT.

The chain has TRBV6-1 and TRBJ2-3, with D uncertain. The CDR3 loop spans 12 amino acids. Trimming stripped 6 bases from V and 2 bases from J, with 6 bases between. Germline loops: CDR1 MNHNS, CDR2 SASEGT. CDR3 nucleotides: TGTGCCAGCAGCGGTAACACAGATACGCAGTATTTT. Protein product: CASSGNTDTQYF.

The chain has TRBV5-1 and TRBJ1-1; TRBD1 matches at 9 bases. Germline CDR1 and CDR2: SGHRS and YFSETQ. The CDR3 runs 14 residues. The V segment lost 6 bases and the J segment 4 bases; nucleotides outside the gene matches: 7. The CDR3 reads CASTYRGRGTEAFF. The CDR3 bases are TGCGCCAGCACCTACAGGGGGCGAGGCACTGAAGCTTTCTTT.